Presented here are 27 T cell receptor beta chains from one specimen sequenced in a study of T cell changes during pregnancy in multiple sclerosis. TCRdb keeps only in-frame clones here, not all; method: immunoSEQ multiplex PCR. The top ten hold approximately 5% of the sample, which has tens of thousands of clones, 90% to 95% seen once. The sample was CD8+ T cells from peripheral blood mononuclear cells, taken before pregnancy. The receptor source for this set is a female donor with multiple sclerosis, enrolled in a pregnancy study.

J is TRBJ2-1 and V is TRBV11-2, with 7 bases that match TRBD1. J lost 3 bases, V lost 1 base, and 3 bases had no gene match. This CDR3 region has 15 residues. Germline V lookup: CDR1 SGHAT, CDR2 FQNNGV. CDR3 in DNA: TGTGCCAGCAGCTTAGGGACAGGTTACTACAATGAGCAGTTCTTC. Protein: CASSLGTGYYNEQFF.

V gene TRBV6-6 combines with J gene TRBJ2-1, with TRBD1 matching over 9 bases. Trimming removed 8 bases from V and 2 bases from J; junction bases left unmatched: 7. The CDR3 consists of 15 residues. From germline, CDR1 is MNHNY and CDR2 SVGAGI (reference sequence). CDR3 in amino acids: CASGGTGWAYNEQFF. The DNA of the CDR3 is TGTGCCAGCGGGGGGACAGGGTGGGCCTACAATGAGCAGTTCTTC.

CDR3 loop: CAVTPKGQGAFDEQFF. The CDR3, as DNA: TGCGCCGTCACACCCAAGGGACAGGGGGCGTTCGATGAGCAGTTCTTC. V gene TRBV10-1 combines with J gene TRBJ2-1; TRBD1 matches at 12 bases. Germline loops: CDR1 WNHNN, CDR2 SYGVQD (reference sequence). Trimming cost V 11 bases and J 8 bases; bases outside gene matches: 16. This CDR3 comprises 16 residues.

The chain recombines TRBV7-9 with TRBJ2-7, with unresolved D. Germline V gene data show CDR1 as SEHNR and CDR2 as FQNEAQ (reference sequence). The V and J ends lost 5 bases and 6 bases respectively, with 26 bases between them. This CDR3 spans 17 amino acids. The CDR3 sequence is CASSPPLVTGDTGEQYF. The CDR3 DNA reads as TGTGCCAGCAGCCCGCCCCTAGTGACTGGTGATACGGGCGAGCAGTACTTC.

This chain uses TRBV13 with TRBJ2-5; 9 nucleotides agree with TRBD1. The CDR3 contains 17 residues. V lost 0 bases and J lost 5; bases outside the gene matches: 10. The germline gives CDR1 PRHDT, CDR2 FYEKMQ (reference sequence). CDR3 coding DNA: TGTGCCAGCAGCTTAGGTATGGACAGGGGTCGGCACGAGACCCAGTACTTC. This gives the protein CASSLGMDRGRHETQYF.

V and J are TRBV7-6 and TRBJ2-1; 9 nucleotides line up with TRBD2. The CDR3 extends over 15 amino acids. V trimming: 0 bases; J trimming: 6 bases; junction bases outside the gene matches: 3. Per germline, CDR1 SGHVS and CDR2 FNYEAQ. Here the CDR3 DNA reads TGTGCCAGCAGCTTAGCCTTGGGACTAGCCAATGAGCAGTTCTTC. Its protein product is CASSLALGLANEQFF.

This chain links TRBV10-3 with TRBJ1-1; D might be TRBD1 (5 bases). Trimming removed 3 bases at V and 3 bases at J, with 14 bases between. This CDR3 comprises 15 residues. Germline-derived CDR1 and CDR2 are ENHRY and SYGVKD. This CDR3 is CAISDPGLNHTEAFF. The CDR3 DNA reads as TGTGCCATCAGTGACCCGGGACTAAACCACACTGAAGCTTTCTTT.

The rearrangement uses TRBV4-2 and TRBJ1-1; D gene unclear. Germline V CDR1 and CDR2: LGHNA, YNFKEQ. This CDR3 is built from 13 residues. V gave up 1 base and J gave up 0 bases, with 3 bases separating them. The DNA of the CDR3 is TGTGCCAGCAGCCAAGCTATGAACACTGAAGCTTTCTTT. This sequence encodes CASSQAMNTEAFF.

V usage is TRBV5-6 and J usage is TRBJ2-2; 10 bases fit TRBD1. In germline, CDR1 is SGHDT, CDR2 YYEEEE. This CDR3 region has 15 residues. V lost 3 bases and J lost 5; bases outside the gene matches: 4. The CDR3 sequence is CASSSGTGVTGELFF. As DNA, the CDR3 is TGTGCCAGCAGCTCCGGGACAGGGGTAACCGGGGAGCTGTTTTTT.

The CDR3 region is CASSAMGQASYEQYF. DNA for the CDR3: TGCGCCAGCAGCGCAATGGGACAGGCCTCCTACGAGCAGTACTTC. This chain joins TRBV5-1 and TRBJ2-7; 8 nucleotides match TRBD1. The CDR3 is made up of 15 amino acids. Germline-derived CDR1 and CDR2 are SGHRS and YFSETQ. The J segment lost 0 bases and the V segment lost 4 bases, leaving 6 bases of the junction unmatched.

As regards this clone: With a much larger clone just one base away, this may be a read error. No conserved phenylalanine or tryptophan ends this CDR3, so it is likely a read error. CDR3 bases: TGTGCCAGCAGTGATACAGGCATCGCTAACTATGGCTACACCCTC. The encoded protein is CASSDTGIANYGYTL. V usage is TRBV2 and J usage is TRBJ1-2, with a tentative D call TRBD1 (5 bases). The germline CDR1 and CDR2 sequences are SNHLY and FYNNEI. The CDR3 is 15 residues long. Trimming cost V 3 bases and J 0 bases, with 11 bases left between them.

V and J are TRBV19 and TRBJ1-1; a possible D gene is TRBD1 (5 bases). Per the germline V gene, CDR1 is LNHDA and CDR2 is SQIVND (reference sequence). CDR3 size: 13 residues. Trimming cost V 10 bases and J 3 bases, with 15 bases left between them. The CDR3 reads CATTDGGDTEAFF. CDR3 DNA: TGTGCCACCACGGACGGGGGGGACACTGAAGCTTTCTTT.

The V gene is TRBV5-5, the J gene TRBJ2-1; D is unresolved. There are 13 residues in the CDR3. Between the trimmed V and J ends, which lost 4 bases and 5 bases, there was a span of 10 bases. CDR1 is SGHKS and CDR2 is YYEKEE in the germline V gene (reference sequence). The CDR3 spells CASSLDINNEQFF. In DNA form, the CDR3 reads TGTGCCAGCAGCCTCGACATAAACAATGAGCAGTTCTTC.

This rearrangement joins TRBV6-5 to TRBJ2-7, with 9 nucleotides matching TRBD1. V trimming: 6 bases; J trimming: 6 bases; junction bases outside the gene matches: 9. The CDR3 has 14 amino acids. Germline loops: CDR1 MNHEY, CDR2 SVGAGI. The CDR3 sequence is CASRPGQGLFEQYF. For the CDR3, the DNA is TGTGCCAGCAGACCGGGACAGGGTTTATTCGAGCAGTACTTC.

The chain carries TRBV5-1 and TRBJ2-5; no clear D. Looked up from germline, CDR1 is SGHRS and CDR2 is YFSETQ. There are 16 residues in the CDR3. V was pared by 1 base and J by 1 base, with 14 bases between. CDR3 residues: CASSLLSEIGQETQYF. The CDR3 nucleotides are TGCGCCAGCAGCTTGTTAAGCGAAATCGGCCAAGAGACCCAGTACTTC.

The rearrangement links TRBV6-1 to TRBJ1-2; no clear D gene. The length of the CDR3 is 13 residues. Germline CDR1 is MNHNS and CDR2 is SASEGT. V dropped 7 bases and J dropped 4 bases, with 13 bases sitting between them. The CDR3 bases are TGTGCCAGCATCGAATGGGAGCTCTATGGCTACACCTTC. This translates into CASIEWELYGYTF.

The chain uses TRBV13 and TRBJ2-3, with 9 bases matching TRBD1. The V and J ends lost 5 bases and 2 bases, in that order; junction bases with no gene match: 11. The CDR3 consists of 17 residues. The germline V gene encodes CDR1 PRHDT and CDR2 FYEKMQ (reference sequence). The CDR3 region has the DNA TGTGCCAGCAGCGAAGACAGGGGGACAGGTTTCACAGATACGCAGTATTTT. As protein: CASSEDRGTGFTDTQYF.

This rearrangement joins TRBV6-1 to TRBJ2-3; maybe TRBD1 (5 bases). V gave up 8 bases and J gave up 2 bases, with 14 bases separating them. Germline V gives CDR1 MNHNS, CDR2 SASEGT. The CDR3 consists of 14 residues. CDR3 DNA sequence: TGTGCCAGCGAAATGGGCAGGGACACAGATACGCAGTATTTT. Its protein is CASEMGRDTDTQYF.

J is TRBJ1-2 and V is TRBV11-1; 11 bases align to TRBD1. The CDR3 sequence is 15 residues long. V shed 5 bases and J 3 bases; nucleotides not matched to a gene: 5. Germline CDR1 SGHAT, CDR2 FQDESV (reference sequence). The CDR3 sequence is CASSPGQGAYYGYTF. The CDR3 DNA sequence: TGTGCCAGCAGCCCAGGACAGGGGGCTTACTATGGCTACACCTTC.

This clone was recorded a few times. The chain employs TRBV6-6 and TRBJ1-2; D not certain. The V end lost 5 bases, the J end lost 8 bases, and 15 bases lay between the germline ends. The germline V gene has CDR1 MNHNY and CDR2 SVGAGI (reference sequence). This CDR3 comprises 13 residues. The CDR3 sequence is CASSGTQDYGYTF. The CDR3 DNA follows: TGTGCCAGCAGTGGAACTCAGGATTACGGCTACACCTTC.

This chain uses TRBV7-8 with TRBJ2-7; TRBD2 matches 8 bases. Per germline, CDR1 SGHVS and CDR2 FQNEAQ. J lost 7 bases, V lost 0 bases, and 5 bases had no gene match. CDR3 length equals 14 residues. The CDR3 loop reads CASSLAVAGREQYF. The CDR3 region has the DNA TGTGCCAGCAGCTTAGCGGTAGCGGGGAGGGAGCAGTACTTC.

The genes are TRBV19 and TRBJ1-2; D remains unclear. The CDR3 spans 14 residues. The germline V gene has CDR1 LNHDA and CDR2 SQIVND (reference sequence). Deletions cut 5 bases from V and 6 bases from J, with 16 bases between. Written as DNA, the CDR3 is TGTGCCAGTAGTCCCTCCGGGGAGGACCATGGCTACACCTTC. Its translation: CASSPSGEDHGYTF.

The chain links TRBV13 to TRBJ2-3, with D possibly being TRBD2 (7 bases). The V and J ends lost 6 bases and 2 bases respectively, with 21 bases between them. The CDR3 is made up of 17 amino acids. Looked up from germline, CDR1 is PRHDT and CDR2 is FYEKMQ (reference sequence). The CDR3 loop reads CASRSGGSGAHTDTQYF. As DNA, the CDR3 is TGTGCCAGCAGGTCGGGGGGCAGTGGGGCGCACACAGATACGCAGTATTTT.

This chain connects TRBV7-8 to TRBJ1-4; the D is unclear. Trimming took off 5 bases at V and 5 bases at J, with 15 bases between the two ends. The CDR3 covers 15 residues. CDR1 and CDR2 from the germline V gene are SGHVS and FQNEAQ. CDR3 protein: CASSHSGSRNEKLFF. The CDR3, as DNA: TGTGCCAGCAGCCACAGTGGGTCTCGGAATGAAAAACTGTTTTTT.

The rearrangement uses TRBV7-8 and TRBJ2-3; the D is unclear. The V and J ends lost 5 bases and 2 bases respectively, with 14 bases between them. From germline, CDR1 is SGHVS and CDR2 FQNEAQ. CDR3 length equals 15 residues. In nucleotides, the CDR3 is TGTGCCAGCAGCCCGGAGATCGGGTTCACAGATACGCAGTATTTT. Translation gives CASSPEIGFTDTQYF.

This chain uses TRBV2 with TRBJ2-2, with 8 nucleotides matching TRBD1. The V and J ends lost 6 bases and 6 bases, in that order; junction bases with no gene match: 6. The germline gives CDR1 SNHLY, CDR2 FYNNEI. This CDR3 spans 14 amino acids. The CDR3 coding sequence is TGTGCCAGCAGGGACAGGGACCCTCCCGGGGAGCTGTTTTTT. Its translation: CASRDRDPPGELFF.

J is TRBJ2-7 and V is TRBV19; D is ambiguous. The CDR3 runs to 14 residues. V was pared by 6 bases and J by 2 bases, with 14 bases between. Germline V gene lookup returns CDR1 LNHDA and CDR2 SQIVND (reference sequence). CDR3 coding DNA: TGTGCCAGTAGCGAGAATTTACTTACCTACGAGCAGTACTTC. It translates to CASSENLLTYEQYF. Looking up the rest from reference TRBV19 and TRBJ2-7 gives the full variable domain: DGGITQSPKYLFRKEGQNVTLSCEQNLNHDAMYWYRQDPGQGLRLIYYSQIVNDFQKGDIAEGYSVSREKKESFPLTVTSAQKNPTAFYLCASSENLLTYEQYFGPGTRLTVT.